Listed below are T cell receptor beta chains from one sample, sequenced in a study of blood T cell repertoires in COVID-19. The assay was immunoSEQ multiplex PCR, and TCRdb's table has in-frame clones only and misses some. The sample contains 150,000 to 200,000 clones, 80% to 90% of which appear only once. Sequencing input: PBMCs or T cells enriched from blood (not recorded which). These receptors all come from a middle-aged man who had recovered from COVID-19. Each CDR3 is given with its conserved first and last residue. The D gene is left open where the match is weak. For some rows the clone size is stated as once, few or many, or as a class when expanded; others skip it.

v_gene	d_gene	j_gene	abundance	CDR3nt	CDR3aa
TRBV30	TRBD1	TRBJ1-6	-	TGTGCCTGGAGTATCCCCGGGACAGTTAATTCACCCCTCCACTTT	CAWSIPGTVNSPLHF
TRBV30	-	TRBJ2-7	-	TGTGCCTGGAGCCCCCAGCCAGGCTACGAGCAGTACTTC	CAWSPQPGYEQYF
TRBV7-2	TRBD1	TRBJ1-4	-	TGTGCCAGCAGCTCCCTCCGGGACAGGGGGTATGAAAAACTGTTTTTT	CASSSLRDRGYEKLFF
TRBV11-2	-	TRBJ2-1	-	TGTGCCAGCAGCGCCCAGGGCGGGGTGCAGTTCTTC	CASSAQGGVQFF
TRBV10-2	-	TRBJ2-5	-	TGCGCCAGCAGGGGGATGGGAGGGGGGGCCCAAGAGACCCAGTACTTC	CASRGMGGGAQETQYF
TRBV19	-	TRBJ2-4	-	TGTGCCAGTCAAGGGGGGAGGGGTGAGAACATTCAGTACTTC	CASQGGRGENIQYF
TRBV28	TRBD2	TRBJ2-7	-	TGTGCCAGCAGTACCCGCCCCGGAAGCGGGAGGGCCACCGCAGACGAGCAGTACTTC	CASSTRPGSGRATADEQYF
TRBV10-3	-	TRBJ2-3	-	TGTGCCATCAGGGACAGTTCTAGCACAGATACGCAGTATTTT	CAIRDSSSTDTQYF
TRBV6-2/TRBV6-3	-	TRBJ2-7	-	TGTGCCAGCACCCCAGTAAGCGAACAGGGAGGGACGTACAACCGATACGAGCAGTACTTC	CASTPVSEQGGTYNRYEQYF
TRBV4-3	-	TRBJ1-1	-	TGCGCCAGCAGCCAAGATTGGCAGTTGAACACTGAAGCTTTCTTT	CASSQDWQLNTEAFF
TRBV2	-	TRBJ2-7	-	TGTGCCAGCAGGGGAACAGGGAGCTCCTACGAGCAGTACTTC	CASRGTGSSYEQYF
TRBV18	TRBD1	TRBJ1-6	-	TGTGCCAGCTCACTGCACCCGGGGAGGAACAGGGGAGATAATTCACCCCTCCACTTT	CASSLHPGRNRGDNSPLHF
TRBV30	-	TRBJ1-5	once	TGTGCCTGGAGTGCCCGACAGGTCAATCAGCCCCAGCATTTT	CAWSARQVNQPQHF
TRBV4-3	TRBD2	TRBJ2-1	-	TGCGCCAGCAGCCAGACAGGACTAGCGGAATACAATGAGCAGTTCTTC	CASSQTGLAEYNEQFF
TRBV5-4	TRBD2	TRBJ2-5	-	TGTGCCAGCCGACGATCGGGTGGACTAGCGGGAGGGCCGATCCCAGAGACCCAGTACTTC	CASRRSGGLAGGPIPETQYF
TRBV5-4	-	TRBJ2-7	-	TGTGCCAGCAGCTTGGTTAGCAACGAGCAGTACTTC	CASSLVSNEQYF
TRBV11-3	TRBD2	TRBJ2-1	-	TGTGCCAGCAGCTCAACCGGACTAGCTGATTACAATGAGCAGTTCTTC	CASSSTGLADYNEQFF
TRBV6-2/TRBV6-3	TRBD1	TRBJ1-1	-	TGTGCCAGCAGTTACCCGGGACAGGGACTTAGCGCTTTCTTT	CASSYPGQGLSAFF
TRBV12-3/TRBV12-4	-	TRBJ1-2	once	TGTGCCAGCAACGGAGGCGGCTACACCTTC	CASNGGGYTF
TRBV6-5	-	TRBJ1-2	-	TGTGCCAGCAGTTCAGGTACCTCAGCCGCCGGTGGCTACACCTTC	CASSSGTSAAGGYTF
TRBV10-2	TRBD1	TRBJ2-6	-	TGCGCCAGCAGTGAGAGGGGGCCCTCTGGGGCCAACGTCCTGACTTTC	CASSERGPSGANVLTF
TRBV11-1	-	TRBJ1-2	-	TGTGCCAGCAGCTTAGTTGGGGCCTATGGCTACACCTTC	CASSLVGAYGYTF
TRBV18	TRBD2	TRBJ2-5	-	TGTGCCAGCTCACCAGGTAGCGGGGCGACCCAGTACTTC	CASSPGSGATQYF
TRBV7-9	-	TRBJ2-6	-	TGTGCCAGCAGCTTACGGGAAGGTGGGGCCAACGTCCTGACTTTC	CASSLREGGANVLTF